The clone carrying this T cell receptor (beta chain) came up a few times. What it binds is not known. CDR3 length equals 15 residues. After removal of 6 bases from V and 0 bases from J, the junction contained 7 bases not matched to a gene. From germline, CDR1 is KGHSH and CDR2 LQKENI. This sample was included in a study of T-cell memory formation after mild COVID-19. Study in general: Among the donors, TCR clusters were largely specific to each donor.

TCRdb reanalysed the 5' RACE reads using MiXCR and keeps one entry per CDR3 protein. The sample has 500,000 to 650,000 distinct CDR3 sequences, about a fifth seen once. Regarding the study as a whole: CD4+ contracting clones lay mainly in CM and EM, CD8+ ones in EMRA.

The sample taken for sequencing was PBMCs or a T cell subset sorted from them (not recorded which). The receptor was isolated from an adult woman who had mild COVID-19 (a few samples of this study predate the infection). Cell type and time point are not known. The chain joins TRBV18 to TRBJ2-7; 8 bases agree with TRBD1. For the CDR3, the DNA is TGTGCCAGCTCGGAGGGACAGGCGAGCTCCTACGAGCAGTACTTC. This translates into CASSEGQASSYEQYF.